The entry that follows covers one T cell receptor (beta chain) sequence. This record comes from a study of T cells after somatic rescue of genetic block. Some clones are missing from TCRdb's copy, which holds only in-frame ones; the method was immunoSEQ multiplex PCR. Of 10,000 or so clones listed, about 71% are singletons. The origin of this receptor is a boy younger than 18. What was sequenced was peripheral blood mononuclear cells (PBMCs).

The CDR3 coding sequence is TGTGCCAGCGGCCCGACGGGCTCTGGAAACACCATATATTTT. This codes for CASGPTGSGNTIYF. The chain couples TRBV7-8 to TRBJ1-3; the D is unclear. The V end was cut by 8 bases, the J end by 0 bases, with 11 bases between. Germline assignment: CDR1 SGHVS and CDR2 FQNEAQ. This CDR3 comprises 14 residues.